The text below deals with one T cell receptor (beta chain). Its antigen is currently not known. Within one base of it there is no much larger clone, and no base qualities were kept. The record originates from a study of OX40 agonist ivuxolimab in advanced cancers. With respect to the entire study: Ivuxolimab was a fully human IgG2 agonistic monoclonal antibody targeting the costimulatory receptor OX40 (CD134). Three dose-escalation patients achieved partial responses, one with hepatocellular carcinoma and two with cutaneous melanoma. Patients were allowed to have had prior anti-PD-1, anti-PD-L1 or anti-CTLA-4 therapy, and roughly two fifths of the dose-escalation patients had been treated with checkpoint inhibitors. Intravenous ivuxolimab was administered to patients every 2 weeks at six dose levels: 0.01, 0.1, 0.3, 1.5, 3 and 10 mg/kg. Peripheral TCRbeta sequencing aimed to test whether ivuxolimab altered TCR sequence diversity and caused clonal T-cell expansion. The paper reports the monotherapy dose-escalation portion (N of about 56 patients) of the phase I ivuxolimab trial. Of the roughly 52 patients in dose escalation, around 20 had hepatocellular carcinoma, about 15 had melanoma, 9 had renal cell carcinoma and 9 had head and neck cancer. In the dose-escalation cohort, roughly 80% of patients were male, and the mean age was approximately 60 years, with a range of roughly 20 to 80. Study-wide conclusions, independent of this receptor: Low levels of normalized T-cell clonal expansion were also seen in some patients who did not respond. Partial responders in the 0.1-3.0 mg/kg groups had among the lowest normalized peripheral clonal expansion, especially among CD8+ T cells. After ivuxolimab, more expanded clones were found on average in CD8+ T cells than in CD4+ T cells. At doses of 0.1 to 3.0 mg/kg, clonal expansion of both CD4+ and CD8+ T cells in blood was seen between baseline and week 6. The antigen specificity of the peripheral T cells that underwent clonal expansion was not determined.

Patients with autoimmune disease history or receiving systemic immunosuppression were excluded from the trial. Peripheral blood for TCR sequencing was collected from all dose cohorts at baseline, on cycle 4 day 1, and on cycle 7 day 1. The samples were taken from a phase I, first-in-human, multicenter, open-label dose-escalation trial of ivuxolimab. Adults with locally advanced or metastatic head and neck squamous cell, hepatocellular, melanoma or renal cell carcinoma were enrolled in the trial. Before TCR sequencing, CD4+ T cells and CD8+ T cells were sorted from peripheral blood as separate populations. The CDR3 sequence holds 16 residues, the cysteine and phenylalanine included. This entry keeps only the CDR3 DNA: 48 bases, framed from base 1. The germline V gene yields SGHRS for CDR1 and YFSETQ for CDR2. V loses 0 bases, J loses 5 bases, and the germline ends lie 16 bases apart. To sequence the TCRbeta CDR3 region, genomic DNA was isolated from the sorted cells. The immunoSEQ Assay was used for sequencing of TCRbeta CDR3 regions. TCRdb carries this immuneACCESS record with in-frame sequences only. Its versions omit some clonotypes, under half of them owing to an unresolved V gene in the studies checked, with the rest unexplained. The sample table records 30,000 to 45,000 clones; approximately 79% of these occur just once. 11% of the sample rests with the top ten.

The receptor was derived from an adult with an advanced solid tumor such as melanoma, head and neck, liver or kidney cancer. The chain couples TRBV5-1 to TRBJ2-3; TRBD1 is a possible D gene, resting on 6 matching bases. The sequencing here drew on CD4+ or CD8+ T cells sorted from blood, taken in a trial of the OX40 agonist ivuxolimab. This receptor has the CDR3 CASSLAGEITVDTQYF. In nucleotides, the sequence is TGCGCCAGCAGCTTGGCAGGGGAGATAACGGTAGATACGCAGTATTTT. Joined to the reference TRBV5-1 and TRBJ2-3 proteins, this CDR3 gives the full variable domain: KAGVTQTPRYLIKTRGQQVTLSCSPISGHRSVSWYQQTPGQGLQFLFEYFSETQRNKGNFPGRFSGRQFSNSRSEMNVSTLELGDSALYLCASSLAGEITVDTQYFGPGTRLTVL.